These T cell receptor beta chains were read from a single sample in a study of T cell changes during pregnancy in multiple sclerosis. Libraries were prepared by immunoSEQ multiplex PCR; TCRdb keeps only in-frame clonotypes and omits some of them. This sample has about 61,000 clones; 70% to 90% occur once, and the top ten carry approximately 1%. The sequencing used peripheral blood, collected in the first trimester of pregnancy. Receptor source: a female donor in good health, enrolled as a control in a pregnancy study. CDR3s include the opening cysteine and the closing phenylalanine or tryptophan. D genes are given only for firm matches. Some rows have no size entry. The others give once, few or many, or a class for an expanded clone.

d_call,j_call,clone_size,v_call,cdr3_nt,cdr3_aa
TRBD1,TRBJ1-5,-,TRBV2,TGTGCCAGCGCGACGGACAGGGAAGATCAGCCCCAGCATTTT,CASATDREDQPQHF
-,TRBJ1-5,once,TRBV27,TGTGCCAGCAGTACTACAGGGCCGGTTCAGCCCCAGCATTTT,CASSTTGPVQPQHF
-,TRBJ2-7,-,TRBV19,TGTGCCAGTAGTTACAGGGTAGGGGGCTCCTACGAGCAGTACTTC,CASSYRVGGSYEQYF
-,TRBJ1-1,-,TRBV9,TGTGCCAGCAGCGTAGACACAGGGAATGAAGCTTTCTTT,CASSVDTGNEAFF
TRBD2,TRBJ2-3,-,TRBV4-2,TGTGCCAGCAGCCAGGCGGGGGGGAGGACAGATACGCAGTATTTT,CASSQAGGRTDTQYF
TRBD1,TRBJ1-1,few,TRBV30,TGTGCCTCCAGAACCCGGGACAGGGGAGAGAGTGAAGCTTTCTTT,CASRTRDRGESEAFF
TRBD1,TRBJ1-5,-,TRBV19,TGTGCCAGTAGTACCCGTTGGGTCACAGGGGGCCAGCCCCAGCATTTT,CASSTRWVTGGQPQHF
-,TRBJ2-1,-,TRBV29-1,TGCAGCGTTGGGTTTGGGGGAGGCTACAATGAGCAGTTCTTC,CSVGFGGGYNEQFF
-,TRBJ2-1,-,TRBV6-1,TGTGCCAGCAGTTCCCTGACAAGCTCCTACAATGAGCAGTTCTTC,CASSSLTSSYNEQFF
TRBD1,TRBJ1-1,once,TRBV28,TGTGCCAGCAGCCAAGACAGGGGGTGGACTGAAGCTTTCTTT,CASSQDRGWTEAFF
-,TRBJ2-4,-,TRBV7-2,TGTGCCAGCAGCCCCAATACGGGTACCAAAAACATTCAGTACTTC,CASSPNTGTKNIQYF
TRBD2,TRBJ2-5,-,TRBV2,TGTGCCAGCAGGGGGCGCCGGGAGGGAGAGACCCAGTACTTC,CASRGRREGETQYF
-,TRBJ2-7,-,TRBV30,TGTGCCTGGAGTTTCGACTCCTCCTACGAGCAGTACTTC,CAWSFDSSYEQYF
TRBD2,TRBJ2-3,-,TRBV6-4,TGTGCCAGCAGTGTTAGCGGGGGGGCCTCAGATACGCAGTATTTT,CASSVSGGASDTQYF
-,TRBJ2-1,-,TRBV9,TGTGCCAGCAGCGGGGGGGTTAGCTCCTACAATGAGCAGTTCTTC,CASSGGVSSYNEQFF
-,TRBJ2-7,-,TRBV4-2,TGTGCCAGCAGCCCCCATAGGGGGACCTTGGGGACCTACGAGCAGTACTTC,CASSPHRGTLGTYEQYF
-,TRBJ2-7,-,TRBV27,TGTGCCAGCAGTGGACGCTGGGGCTCTTACGAGCAGTACTTC,CASSGRWGSYEQYF
-,TRBJ2-3,-,TRBV5-1,TGCGCCAGCAGCTTGGGGCAGACTAGCACAGATACGCAGTATTTT,CASSLGQTSTDTQYF
-,TRBJ1-5,few,TRBV27,TGTGCCAGCAGTTCAATTCAAACCGGGTCCTTGTATAGCAATCAGCCCCAGCATTTT,CASSSIQTGSLYSNQPQHF
TRBD1,TRBJ2-1,-,TRBV9,TGTGCCAGCAGCGCCCTCGGGACAGACAATGAGCAGTTCTTC,CASSALGTDNEQFF
TRBD1,TRBJ2-7,-,TRBV7-9,TGTGCCAGCAGCTCGCCCCCGGGACAGGGGGCTGGGGAGCAGTACTTC,CASSSPPGQGAGEQYF
-,TRBJ2-4,-,TRBV5-6,TGTGCCAGCAGCCCCCGGGGAGGGACAAGGCACATTCAGTACTTC,CASSPRGGTRHIQYF
TRBD1,TRBJ2-3,-,TRBV9,TGTGCCAGCAGCCCCGGGACAGGGGAAGCAGATACGCAGTATTTT,CASSPGTGEADTQYF
-,TRBJ1-2,-,TRBV7-8,TGTGCCAGCAGCGAAGAATCACAGGGAAGTTGGCATGGCTACACCTTC,CASSEESQGSWHGYTF
TRBD1,TRBJ1-1,once,TRBV4-1,TGCGCCAGCACCCAAGACAGGGTGAGCACTGAAGCTTTCTTT,CASTQDRVSTEAFF
TRBD1,TRBJ2-7,once,TRBV7-9,TGTGCCAGCAGCTCGTTGGACAGGACCTACGAGCAGTACTTC,CASSSLDRTYEQYF
TRBD1,TRBJ2-5,-,TRBV7-2,TGTGCCAGCAGCTTAGCGCACAGGGGAGAGTTTGAGACCCAGTACTTC,CASSLAHRGEFETQYF
-,TRBJ2-2,once,TRBV6-1,TGTGCCAGCAGTGAAGACAGATTTTCCGGGGAGCTGTTTTTT,CASSEDRFSGELFF
-,TRBJ2-5,-,TRBV30,TGTGCCTGGAGTGTAGGAGTAGCCTCGAAGACCCAGTACTTC,CAWSVGVASKTQYF
-,TRBJ1-2,once,TRBV6-6,TGTGCCTCCATGACCCTGGAGGACTATGGCTACACCTTC,CASMTLEDYGYTF
-,TRBJ2-7,-,TRBV10-2,TGCGCCAGTGTGACTAGTTCCTACGAGCAGTACTTC,CASVTSSYEQYF
TRBD1,TRBJ1-1,-,TRBV6-5,TGTGCCAGCAGACCCGGGACAGGGCGAACTTTCTTT,CASRPGTGRTFF
-,TRBJ1-5,-,TRBV7-9,TGTGCCAGCAGCTTAGAATTCGGGCAGGGGAGCAATCAGCCCCAGCATTTT,CASSLEFGQGSNQPQHF
TRBD2,TRBJ2-5,-,TRBV5-1,TGCGCCAGCAGTGTGGGGGGGGAGAGAGAGACCCAGTACTTC,CASSVGGERETQYF
-,TRBJ2-5,-,TRBV7-3,TGTGCCAGCAGCCCCGGGACTCAAGAGACCCAGTACTTC,CASSPGTQETQYF
TRBD1,TRBJ2-1,-,TRBV29-1,TGCAGCGTTGTTCCACGCTTGACAGGGGCAGAGAACAATGAGCAGTTCTTC,CSVVPRLTGAENNEQFF
TRBD1,TRBJ2-3,-,TRBV7-3,TGTGCCAGCAGCTTGGACAGGGGAGGAACAGATACGCAGTATTTT,CASSLDRGGTDTQYF
-,TRBJ1-4,-,TRBV27,TGTGCCAGCAGTCCTAAGTCGGGGAGTGAAAAACTGTTTTTT,CASSPKSGSEKLFF
TRBD1,TRBJ2-6,-,TRBV7-2,TGTGCCAGCAGCCCCAGGGACAGGGGGCCTGGGGCCAACGTCCTGACTTTC,CASSPRDRGPGANVLTF
-,TRBJ1-1,-,TRBV6-6,TGTGCCAGCAGTTCCAAACGGACGGGGACTGAAGCTTTCTTT,CASSSKRTGTEAFF
TRBD1,TRBJ1-1,few,TRBV7-8,TGTGCCAGCAGCTTCCGGGACAGGGATCGAATGAACACTGAAGCTTTCTTT,CASSFRDRDRMNTEAFF
TRBD1,TRBJ2-7,-,TRBV4-3,TGCGCCAGCAGCCAAGATAGGTTAGGACAGGGGTCCTACGAGCAGTACTTC,CASSQDRLGQGSYEQYF
-,TRBJ1-1,-,TRBV19,TGTGCCAGTAGTATTAGTCCTCCAAACGGGGACACTGAAGCTTTCTTT,CASSISPPNGDTEAFF